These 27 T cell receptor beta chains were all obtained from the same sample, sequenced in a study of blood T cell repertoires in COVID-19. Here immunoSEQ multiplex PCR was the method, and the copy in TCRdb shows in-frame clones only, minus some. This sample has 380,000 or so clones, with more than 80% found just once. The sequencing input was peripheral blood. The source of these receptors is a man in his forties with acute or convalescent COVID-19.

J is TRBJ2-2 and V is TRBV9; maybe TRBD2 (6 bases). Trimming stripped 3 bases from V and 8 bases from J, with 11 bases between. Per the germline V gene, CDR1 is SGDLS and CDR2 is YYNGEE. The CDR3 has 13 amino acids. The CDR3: CASSGRGVGELFF. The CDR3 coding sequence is TGTGCCAGCAGCGGGAGGGGTGTGGGGGAGCTGTTTTTT.

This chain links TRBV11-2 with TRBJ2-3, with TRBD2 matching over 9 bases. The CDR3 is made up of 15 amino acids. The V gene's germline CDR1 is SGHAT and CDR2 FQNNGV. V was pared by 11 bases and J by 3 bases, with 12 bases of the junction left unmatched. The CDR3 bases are TGTGCCGAGGGGCTAGCGGGGTCCCGGACAGATACGCAGTATTTT. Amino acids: CAEGLAGSRTDTQYF.

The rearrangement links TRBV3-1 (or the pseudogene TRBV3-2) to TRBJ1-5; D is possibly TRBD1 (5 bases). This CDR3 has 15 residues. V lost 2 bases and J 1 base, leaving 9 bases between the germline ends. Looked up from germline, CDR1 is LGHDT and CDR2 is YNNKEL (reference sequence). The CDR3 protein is CASSQNSGSNQPQHF. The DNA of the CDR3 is TGTGCCAGCAGCCAAAATTCAGGGAGCAATCAGCCCCAGCATTTT.

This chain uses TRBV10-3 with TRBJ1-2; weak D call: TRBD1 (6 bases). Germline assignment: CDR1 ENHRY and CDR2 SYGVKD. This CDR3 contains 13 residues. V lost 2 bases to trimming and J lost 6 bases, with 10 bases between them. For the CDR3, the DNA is TGTGCCATCAGTGAGGCGGGGGCGGATGGCTACACCTTC. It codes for CAISEAGADGYTF.

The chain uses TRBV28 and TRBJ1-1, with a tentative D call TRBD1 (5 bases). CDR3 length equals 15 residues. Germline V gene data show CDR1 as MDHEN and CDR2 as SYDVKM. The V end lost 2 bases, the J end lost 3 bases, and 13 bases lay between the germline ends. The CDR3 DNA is TGTGCCAGCAGTTTAAGGGCGGGACGGTACACTGAAGCTTTCTTT. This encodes CASSLRAGRYTEAFF.

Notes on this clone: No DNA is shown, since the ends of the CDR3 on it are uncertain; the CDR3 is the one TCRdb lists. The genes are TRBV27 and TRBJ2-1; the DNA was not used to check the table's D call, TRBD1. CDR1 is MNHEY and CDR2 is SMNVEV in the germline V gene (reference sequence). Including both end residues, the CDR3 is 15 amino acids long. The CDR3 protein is CASSSSTGLDNEQFF.

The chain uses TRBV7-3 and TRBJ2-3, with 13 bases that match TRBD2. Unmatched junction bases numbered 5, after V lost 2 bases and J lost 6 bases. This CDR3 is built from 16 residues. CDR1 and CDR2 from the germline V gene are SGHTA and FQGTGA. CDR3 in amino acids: CASSLGTSGVSDTQYF. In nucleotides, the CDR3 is TGTGCCAGCAGCTTAGGGACTAGCGGGGTATCTGATACGCAGTATTTT.

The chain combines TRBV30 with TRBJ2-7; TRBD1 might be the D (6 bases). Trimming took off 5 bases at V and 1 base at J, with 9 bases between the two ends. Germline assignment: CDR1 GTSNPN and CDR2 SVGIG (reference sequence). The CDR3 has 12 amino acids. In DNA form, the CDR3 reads TGTGCCTGGCAGACAGGTTCCTACGAGCAGTACTTC. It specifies CAWQTGSYEQYF.

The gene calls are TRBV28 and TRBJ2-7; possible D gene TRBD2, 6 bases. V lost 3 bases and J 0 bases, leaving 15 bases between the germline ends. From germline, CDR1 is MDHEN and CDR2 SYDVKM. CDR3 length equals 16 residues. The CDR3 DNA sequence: TGTGCCAGCAGTTTCTTACTAGCTTCCCTCTCCTACGAGCAGTACTTC. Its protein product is CASSFLLASLSYEQYF.

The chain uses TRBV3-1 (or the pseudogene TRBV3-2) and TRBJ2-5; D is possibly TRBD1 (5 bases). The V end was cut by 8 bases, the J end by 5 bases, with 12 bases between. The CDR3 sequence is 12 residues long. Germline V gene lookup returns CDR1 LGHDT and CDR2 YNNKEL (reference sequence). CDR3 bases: TGTGCCAGCCTAGGGGTCGGGGAGACCCAGTACTTC. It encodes CASLGVGETQYF.

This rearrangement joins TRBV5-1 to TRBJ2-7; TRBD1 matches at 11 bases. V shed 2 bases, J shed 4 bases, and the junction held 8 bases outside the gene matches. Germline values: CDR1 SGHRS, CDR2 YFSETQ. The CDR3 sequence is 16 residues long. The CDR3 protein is CASSFFGQGAGYEQYF. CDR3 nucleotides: TGCGCCAGCAGCTTCTTCGGACAGGGGGCTGGATACGAGCAGTACTTC.

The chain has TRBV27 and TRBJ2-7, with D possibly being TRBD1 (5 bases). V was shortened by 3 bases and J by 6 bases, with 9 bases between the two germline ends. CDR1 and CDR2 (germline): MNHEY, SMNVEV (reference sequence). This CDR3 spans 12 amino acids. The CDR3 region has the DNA TGTGCCAGCAGTTTTCAGGGCTTCGAGCAGTACTTC. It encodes CASSFQGFEQYF.

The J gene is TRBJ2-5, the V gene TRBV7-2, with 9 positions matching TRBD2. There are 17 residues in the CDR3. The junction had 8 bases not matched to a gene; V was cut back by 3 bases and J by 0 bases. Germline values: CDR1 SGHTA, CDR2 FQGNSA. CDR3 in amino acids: CASSFGVAGGHQETQYF. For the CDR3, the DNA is TGTGCCAGCAGCTTCGGCGTGGCGGGGGGGCACCAAGAGACCCAGTACTTC. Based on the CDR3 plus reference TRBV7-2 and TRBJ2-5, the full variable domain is GAGVSQSPSNKVTEKGKDVELRCDPISGHTALYWYRQSLGQGLEFLIYFQGNSAPDKSGLPSDRFSAERTGGSVSTLTIQRTQQEDSAVYLCASSFGVAGGHQETQYFGPGTRLLVL.

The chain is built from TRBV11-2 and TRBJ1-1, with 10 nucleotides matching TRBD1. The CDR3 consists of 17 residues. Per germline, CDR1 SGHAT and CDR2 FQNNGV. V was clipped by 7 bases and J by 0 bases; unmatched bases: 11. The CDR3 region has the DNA TGTGCCAGCAACCAGGACAGGGGGGCCGGGGTGAACACTGAAGCTTTCTTT. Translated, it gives CASNQDRGAGVNTEAFF.

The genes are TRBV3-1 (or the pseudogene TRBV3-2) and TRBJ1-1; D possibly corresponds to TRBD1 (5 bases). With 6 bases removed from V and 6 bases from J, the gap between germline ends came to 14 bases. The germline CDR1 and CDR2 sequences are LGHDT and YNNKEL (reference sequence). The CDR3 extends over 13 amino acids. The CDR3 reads CASRSQRGAEAFF. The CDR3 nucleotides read TGTGCCAGCAGATCACAGCGGGGGGCTGAAGCTTTCTTT.

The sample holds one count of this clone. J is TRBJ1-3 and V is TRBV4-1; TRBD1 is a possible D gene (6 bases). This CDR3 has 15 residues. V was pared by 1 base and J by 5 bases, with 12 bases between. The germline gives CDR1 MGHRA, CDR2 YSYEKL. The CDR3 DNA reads TGCGCCAGCAGCCAAGGGGGGCAGCAGAGAAACACCATATATTTT. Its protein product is CASSQGGQQRNTIYF.

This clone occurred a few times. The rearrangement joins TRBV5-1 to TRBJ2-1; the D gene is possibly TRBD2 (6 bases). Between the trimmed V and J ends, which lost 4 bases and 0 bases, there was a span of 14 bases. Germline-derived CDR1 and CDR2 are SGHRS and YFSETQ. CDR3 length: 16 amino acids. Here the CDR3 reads CASSQAAGTSYNEQFF. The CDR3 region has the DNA TGCGCCAGCAGCCAGGCGGCGGGGACCTCCTACAATGAGCAGTTCTTC.

This CDR3 is CASSEWVGSNQPQHF. Written as DNA, the CDR3 is TGTGCCAGCAGTGAATGGGTCGGGAGCAATCAGCCCCAGCATTTT. The chain is built from TRBV6-1 and TRBJ1-5; D is ambiguous. The CDR3 runs 15 residues. The germline CDR1 and CDR2 sequences are MNHNS and SASEGT. V was trimmed by 2 bases and J by 1 base, leaving 9 bases between them.

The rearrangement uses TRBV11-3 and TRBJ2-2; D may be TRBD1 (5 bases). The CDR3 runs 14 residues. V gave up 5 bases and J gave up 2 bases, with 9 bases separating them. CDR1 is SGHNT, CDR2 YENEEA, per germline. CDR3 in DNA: TGTGCCAGCAGCAAACAGGCCAACACCGGGGAGCTGTTTTTT. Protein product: CASSKQANTGELFF.

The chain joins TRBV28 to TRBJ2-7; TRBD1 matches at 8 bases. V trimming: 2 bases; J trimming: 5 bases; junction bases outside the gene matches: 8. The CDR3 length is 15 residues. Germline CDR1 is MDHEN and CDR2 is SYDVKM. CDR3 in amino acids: CASSLRRQGIHEQYF. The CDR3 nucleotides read TGTGCCAGCAGTTTACGCCGACAGGGGATTCACGAGCAGTACTTC.

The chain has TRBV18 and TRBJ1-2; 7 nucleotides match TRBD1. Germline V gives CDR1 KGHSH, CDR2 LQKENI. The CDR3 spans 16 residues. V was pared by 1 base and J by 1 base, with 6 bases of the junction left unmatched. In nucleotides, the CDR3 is TGTGCCAGCTCACCACTCACGCGACAGGGTAACTATGGCTACACCTTC. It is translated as CASSPLTRQGNYGYTF.

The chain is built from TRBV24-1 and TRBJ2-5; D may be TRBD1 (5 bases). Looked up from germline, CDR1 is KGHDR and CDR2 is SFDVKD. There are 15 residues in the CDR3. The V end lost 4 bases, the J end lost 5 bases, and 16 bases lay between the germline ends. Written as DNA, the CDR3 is TGTGCCACCAGTGAGACGGCCACAGGTGGGGAGACCCAGTACTTC. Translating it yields CATSETATGGETQYF.

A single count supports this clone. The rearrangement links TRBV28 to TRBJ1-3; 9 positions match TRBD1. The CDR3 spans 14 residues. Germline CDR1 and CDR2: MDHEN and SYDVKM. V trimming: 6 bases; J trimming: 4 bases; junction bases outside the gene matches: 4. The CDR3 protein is CASRRTGDGNTIYF. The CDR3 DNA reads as TGTGCCAGCAGACGGACAGGGGACGGAAACACCATATATTTT.

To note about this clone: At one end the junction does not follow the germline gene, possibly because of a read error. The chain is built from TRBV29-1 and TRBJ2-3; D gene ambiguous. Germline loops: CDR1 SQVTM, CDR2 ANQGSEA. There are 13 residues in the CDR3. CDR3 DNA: TGCAGCGTCGAAGAGACACAGAGAGATACGCAGTATTTT. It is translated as CSVEETQRDTQYF.

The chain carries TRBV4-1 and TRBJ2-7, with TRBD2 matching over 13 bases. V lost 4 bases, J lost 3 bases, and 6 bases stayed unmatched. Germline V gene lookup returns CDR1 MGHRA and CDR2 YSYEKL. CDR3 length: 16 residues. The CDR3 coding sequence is TGCGCCAGCAGCCCACAAGGACTAGCGGGAGTCTACGAGCAGTACTTC. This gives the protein CASSPQGLAGVYEQYF.

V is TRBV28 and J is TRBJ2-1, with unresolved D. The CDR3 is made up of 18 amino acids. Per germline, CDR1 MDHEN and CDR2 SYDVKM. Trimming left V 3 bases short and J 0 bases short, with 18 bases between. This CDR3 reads CASSFSLIKRSSYNEQFF. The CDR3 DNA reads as TGTGCCAGCAGTTTTTCCCTCATTAAACGGAGCTCCTACAATGAGCAGTTCTTC.

The CDR3 sequence: CASSRGGTGDEKLFF. The CDR3 region has the DNA TGTGCCAGCAGTCGAGGCGGGACAGGGGATGAAAAACTGTTTTTT. This sequence joins TRBV5-6 and TRBJ1-4; 10 nucleotides align to TRBD1. The length of the CDR3 is 15 residues. CDR1 and CDR2 (germline): SGHDT, YYEEEE. Trimming removed 5 bases from V and 6 bases from J; junction bases left unmatched: 7.